The 15 T cell receptor beta chains below all came from one sample that was sequenced in a study of T-cell reconstitution after alpha-beta-depleted transplantation in children. Unique molecular identifiers were used in preparing the TCRbeta library. TCRdb re-called the PCR reads with MiXCR, one entry per CDR3 protein. The table records roughly 500,000 distinct CDR3 sequences, 30% to 35% of them present only once. The sample consisted of PBMCs from the stem cell graft donor, taken from the stem cell graft. The source of these receptors is a human donor who donated a stem cell graft to a child with aplastic anemia.

This chain uses TRBV6-5 with TRBJ2-5; tentative D call: TRBD2 (7 bases). Trimming cost V 2 bases and J 12 bases, with 19 bases left between them. Per germline, CDR1 MNHEY and CDR2 SVGAGI. This CDR3 is built from 14 residues. The CDR3 sequence is CASSYGGAAPLEYF. CDR3 DNA: TGTGCCAGCAGTTACGGGGGGGCCGCCCCGCTCGAGTACTTC.

The V gene is TRBV29-1, the J gene TRBJ2-3; TRBD1 matches 7 bases. Germline-derived CDR1 and CDR2 are SQVTM and ANQGSEA. With 8 bases clipped from V and 4 bases from J, the junction kept 12 bases outside the gene matches. The CDR3 has 14 residues. The CDR3 bases are TGCAGCCTAAGGAACAGGGGCATGGCAGATACGCAGTATTTT. This translates into CSLRNRGMADTQYF.

The V gene is TRBV5-5, the J gene TRBJ1-1, with TRBD1 identical over 8 bases. With V trimmed by 1 base and J by 4 bases, 6 bases remained unmatched. Germline CDR1 reads SGHKS; CDR2 reads YYEKEE (reference sequence). The CDR3 is 15 residues long. CDR3 sequence: CASSLSRGLGTEAFF. CDR3 sequence (DNA): TGTGCCAGCAGCTTGAGCAGGGGGCTGGGCACTGAAGCTTTCTTT.

A note on this clonotype: A read error may explain this, as a much larger clone is one base away. V gene TRBV6-4 combines with J gene TRBJ2-6, with a possible D match to TRBD1 (5 bases). The CDR3 spans 15 residues. Germline V CDR1 and CDR2: MRHNA, SNTAGT. The CDR3 sequence is CASSLDTSGANGLTF. CDR3 nucleotides: TGTGCCAGCAGTCTGGACACCTCTGGGGCCAACGGCCTGACTTTC.

This clonotype was recorded a few times. The chain employs TRBV12-3 or TRBV12-4 and TRBJ1-1; tentatively, D is TRBD1 (5 bases). V was shortened by 5 bases and J by 5 bases, with 15 bases between the two germline ends. This CDR3 has 14 residues. The CDR3 region is CASSPGTSATEAFF. As DNA, the CDR3 is TGTGCCAGCAGTCCCGGGACTTCGGCGACTGAAGCTTTCTTT.

The chain joins TRBV6-6 to TRBJ1-4; D not resolved. Deletions cut 5 bases from V and 7 bases from J, with 5 bases between. The germline V gene encodes CDR1 MNHNY and CDR2 SVGAGI (reference sequence). The CDR3 length is 11 residues. CDR3 sequence: CASSGSEKLFF. The CDR3 DNA sequence: TGTGCCAGCAGTGGTAGTGAAAAACTGTTTTTT.

This chain uses TRBV6-2 or TRBV6-3 with TRBJ2-4, with D perhaps TRBD2 (5 bases). Between the trimmed V and J ends, which lost 2 bases and 12 bases, there was a span of 14 bases. Germline values: CDR1 MNHEY, CDR2 SVGEGT. There are 13 residues in the CDR3. CDR3 in DNA: TGTGCCAGCAGTTACCCCAACCCGGACTCTCAGTACTTC. This encodes CASSYPNPDSQYF.

The chain uses TRBV7-2 and TRBJ1-4; 9 bases fit TRBD1. CDR3 length: 16 amino acids. The germline gives CDR1 SGHTA, CDR2 FQGNSA. Germline trimming cut 5 bases from V and 7 bases from J; bases unmatched to any gene: 11. DNA of the CDR3: TGTGCCAGCAGCGCCGGAACCGGGACAGGGACTGAAAAACTGTTTTTT. This translates into CASSAGTGTGTEKLFF.

This clonotype was counted a few times. The chain has TRBV9 and TRBJ1-1; possible D gene TRBD1, 6 bases. Trimming removed 2 bases at V and 5 bases at J, with 13 bases between. The CDR3 is made up of 14 amino acids. Per germline, CDR1 SGDLS and CDR2 YYNGEE. The CDR3: CASSVGGAGTEAFF. The CDR3 bases are TGTGCCAGCAGCGTGGGGGGGGCCGGGACTGAAGCTTTCTTT. Drawing the rest from reference TRBV9 and TRBJ1-1, the complete variable domain is DSGVTQTPKHLITATGQRVTLRCSPRSGDLSVYWYQQSLDQGLQFLIQYYNGEERAKGNILERFSAQQFPDLHSELNLSSLELGDSALYFCASSVGGAGTEAFFGQGTRLTVV.

The chain employs TRBV29-1 and TRBJ2-1; a possible D gene is TRBD2 (5 bases). V lost 4 bases and J lost 6, with 7 bases in between. Germline CDR1 SQVTM, CDR2 ANQGSEA. The CDR3 runs 11 residues. CDR3 sequence: CSVVDSNEQFF. The CDR3 DNA sequence: TGCAGCGTTGTGGACTCCAATGAGCAGTTCTTC.

The table lists this clonotype with a few counts. This rearrangement joins TRBV7-3 to TRBJ2-7; 13 nucleotides line up with TRBD2. Trimming removed 5 bases from V and 5 bases from J; junction bases left unmatched: 9. The CDR3 runs 16 residues. Germline V gene sequence: CDR1 SGHTA, CDR2 FQGTGA. The DNA of the CDR3 is TGTGCCAGCAGCCCGACCGGACTAGCGGGAGTCCACGAGCAGTACTTC. Its protein is CASSPTGLAGVHEQYF.

This clonotype was counted only a few times. The V and J genes are TRBV4-2 and TRBJ1-1; 9 bases line up with TRBD1. The V gene's germline CDR1 is LGHNA and CDR2 YNFKEQ. Trimming took 7 bases from V and 5 from J; bases not matched to a gene: 11. CDR3 size: 15 residues. CDR3 in DNA: TGTGCCAGCAATATCCGGGACAGGGAGGGAACTGAAGCTTTCTTT. It encodes CASNIRDREGTEAFF.

This chain uses TRBV29-1 with TRBJ1-3; D ambiguous. The CDR3 covers 15 residues. V lost 4 bases and J lost 5, with 18 bases in between. Per germline, CDR1 SQVTM and CDR2 ANQGSEA. Here the CDR3 DNA reads TGCAGCGTTGGCGACGGGAGACTCGGTAGAAACACCATATATTTT. Protein product: CSVGDGRLGRNTIYF.

This clonotype was seen only a few times. The V call is TRBV6-1, the J call TRBJ1-5; the D is unclear. Germline loops: CDR1 MNHNS, CDR2 SASEGT. The CDR3 contains 15 residues. V lost 1 base, J lost 2 bases, and 9 bases lay in between. The CDR3 DNA is TGTGCCAGCAGTGAAGAGGGCAGTGGCAATCAGCCCCAGCATTTT. Its translation is CASSEEGSGNQPQHF.

This chain uses TRBV13 with TRBJ2-1; 8 nucleotides agree with TRBD2. This CDR3 is 17 amino acids long. CDR1 and CDR2 from the germline V gene are PRHDT and FYEKMQ (reference sequence). J was trimmed by 1 base and V by 1 base; bases with no gene match: 6. The CDR3 sequence: CASSLEERERSYNEQFF. CDR3 nucleotide sequence: TGTGCCAGCAGCTTAGAAGAGCGGGAGAGGTCCTACAATGAGCAGTTCTTC.